Described below is a single T cell receptor (beta chain) sequence and its context. This clone was counted only a few times. Its antigen is still unknown. Per-base qualities were not stored, and no clone one base away is much larger. Library generation was performed with the immunoSEQ multiplex PCR assay. The multiplex PCR relied on a mix of 60 forward primers for TCR Vbeta segments and 13 reverse primers for TCR Jbeta segments. A multiplex PCR assay on genomic DNA amplified the CDR3 region of rearranged TCR beta genes. Amplified TCR beta libraries were sequenced as 87-base-pair reads on the Illumina HiSeq System. The authors' pipeline ran thus. A later analysis tallied approximately 87 million unique TCR beta chains across the 666 repertoires, and around 12 million of those chains were shared by two or more donors. To remove PCR and sequencing errors, raw reads were error-corrected and collapsed into unique sequences using a nearest-neighbor algorithm that merged closely related sequences. To assign V, D and J gene segments, CDR3 sequences were aligned to IMGT reference sequences. For a sequence to be retained, a match of at least six nucleotides to both a V gene segment and a J gene segment was required. A rearrangement counted as productive if the CDR3 had no stop codons and remained in frame with V and J, and every other rearrangement counted as non-productive. CDR3 was defined according to IMGT convention as the region running from the second conserved V-encoded cysteine to the conserved J-encoded phenylalanine. Sequences without an unambiguous match to a single V gene segment were excluded from the earlier analysis of about 640 of the donors. In an earlier analysis of 587 of the donors, V segments were called functional above 56.7% productive rearrangements and were called segregating when the between-donor standard deviation exceeded 5%. A statistical classification framework was developed to diagnose cytomegalovirus status using the catalog of TCR beta chain sequences. V and J gene assignment, in a later analysis, came from comparing TCR nucleotide sequences with IMGT/GENE-DB human TR gene sequences. Using the TCRdist pipeline, a later analysis assigned CDR3 sequences along with most-parsimonious VDJ recombination scenarios. A later analysis defined each TCR beta chain by its CDR3 amino acid sequence plus V-gene family, and excluded reads lacking a unique V-gene family. To address suspected cross-contamination and a sequencing artifact, a later analysis removed a few hundred highly shared, low-generation-probability nucleotide sequences. For each public chain, a later analysis derived a clonal expansion index from normalized ranks of inferred template counts within each repertoire. A later analysis computed generation probabilities with a VDJ recombination model fitted to out-of-frame rearrangements, and checked the results against IGoR. Hypergeometric tests were used in a later analysis to score TCR-TCR, TCR-HLA and TCR-CMV co-occurrence, with a repertoire-size bias correction applied to the TCR pairs. A later analysis estimated false discovery rates by permuting HLA or CMV assignments 20 times. A later analysis grouped co-occurring TCRs with DBSCAN, adding TCRdist sequence similarity when clustering within HLA-allele-positive subsets. Repertoires with fewer than 30,000 or more than 120,000 public chains, plus five repertoires with anomalous nucleotide sharing, were excluded from co-occurrence clustering. As stored in TCRdb, this immuneACCESS dataset retains in-frame rearrangements with V and J assigned. A fraction of the clones does not appear; measured against another copy, unresolved V genes explain less than half of the discrepancy, and the remainder lacks a known reason. V and J calls and clone size come straight from that table; D and trimming were deduced from the DNA. For this sample there are fewer than 200,000 clones; roughly three quarters appear just once. The ten largest account for around 6.8% of the sample.

The CDR3, from cysteine to phenylalanine, totals 18 residues. Only CDR3 DNA is held: 54 bases, read in frame from base 1. The germline V gene (reference sequence) provides CDR1 MNHEY and CDR2 SMNVEV. The germline V and J ends show losses of 4 bases and 6 bases respectively, and no gene match explains 16 bases of the junction. The cohort was made up of hundreds of healthy bone marrow donors. At the time of sampling, all cohort members were nominally healthy, though unrecorded immune exposures were likely present. The donor tested CMV seropositive and was one of the 289 seropositive cohort members. Every donor gave a peripheral blood sample, and the peripheral blood mononuclear cells from that sample were used for TCR beta sequencing. The Qiagen DNeasy Blood Extraction Kit was used to extract genomic DNA from the blood cell samples. This sample is drawn from a study of cytomegalovirus exposure and HLA in healthy donors (dated by TCRdb to the late 2010s). Describing the broader study: In an earlier analysis of roughly 500 of the donors, less than 350 Gb of sequence data and roughly 100 million unique TCR beta sequences from some 170 million T cells were reported. An early release that covered roughly 600 HLA-typed donors contained approximately 300 gigabases of sequencing data and roughly 84 million unique TCR sequences. Among the approximately 430 genotyped donors, around 81% belonged to the genetic ancestry cluster associated with self-reported Caucasian donors. The study was designed to test whether signatures of past pathogen exposure could be identified by cataloging public T cell receptors. Using immunosequencing, the study profiled T cell repertoires from roughly 650 subjects and related those repertoires to cytomegalovirus serostatus. Along with the approximately 650-subject first cohort, a separate validation cohort of over 90 different subjects was used. High-throughput TCR immunosequencing, statistical association of individual TCRs with disease status, and machine learning were combined to predict cytomegalovirus infection status. A later analysis re-analyzed previously published TCR beta repertoires from 600 to 850 donors and added high-resolution HLA genotyping to study TCR occurrence patterns. The later analysis used no new phenotypic data to find candidate immune exposures, relying instead on TCR beta sequences and their occurrence across donors. An earlier analysis of roughly 600 of the donors used high-throughput TCR beta sequencing to judge whether each TCR beta V gene segment behaved as functional or pseudogenic. Donor age, sex, ethnicity and CMV serostatus were collected together with the repertoire data. A later genetic analysis used genome-wide SNP genotypes for about three fifths of the 666 donors, treating that subset as a discovery cohort. All discovery cohort repertoires had been generated using a single sequencing platform. Class I and class II HLA loci were covered by the typing at four-digit resolution. The number of typed donors differed by locus: about 620-640 for A, B, C, DRB1 and DQB1; about 520 for DQA1; around 610 for DPA1; and 400 to 480 for DPB1. Because of strong linkage in the cohort, roughly five DR-DQ haplotypes were treated as single units for association and clustering. Among 300 to 500 genotyped donors of the cohort, an average of around 250,000 unique TCR beta nucleotide sequences was sequenced per donor, of which about 18% were non-productive.

The paper's findings and limits, for the study overall: In vitro tests confirmed that three of the cytomegalovirus-associated TCR beta chains recognize cytomegalovirus antigens. In this cohort, only TCR beta chains were sequenced, and detectable features were limited by the absence of alpha or paired-chain data. A later analysis reported that several top co-occurrence clusters appeared linked to parvovirus B19, influenza, CMV and Epstein-Barr virus. In a later analysis, TCR association rates were found to vary across HLA loci, with the most associated TCRs seen for DRB1 alleles and the fewest for HLA-C alleles. Some IMGT-functional V segments, including TRBV6-2 and TRBV6-3, could not be distinguished by the 87-base-pair reads and were therefore excluded. A cluster of highly shared sequence variants was judged likely to represent a technical artifact of the sequencing pipeline. A further reported finding was that TCR beta sequences accurately predicted the HLA-A and HLA-B alleles for most subjects in the first cohort. A later analysis found that HLA-associated TCR beta chains were more clonally expanded and had lower generation probabilities than equally common non-associated chains. A later analysis associated roughly 17,000 TCR beta sequences with specific HLA alleles at a false discovery rate of 0.05. Linkage disequilibrium might explain the correlated functional status among segregating V segments, but an unknown experimental factor could not be excluded. The authors suggested that the approach could potentially be generalized to other disease states and immunological phenotypes. Cytomegalovirus status was reported to be diagnosed by the classifier with high specificity and sensitivity in both the original and validation cohorts. Because some donors lacked HLA typing at each locus, the association tests relied only on the typed subset. In an earlier analysis of some 500 of the donors, most TCR beta V segments were observed in productive rearrangements about 90% or about 30% of the time, broadly matching IMGT annotations. Because counts were too low, 15 or so rarely observed V segments, including chromosome 9 orphons, were excluded from the earlier analysis of some 540 of the donors. Strong co-occurrence of HLA alleles, especially DR and DQ, made assigning TCR associations to individual alleles difficult. The presence/absence analyses assumed that sequencing depth was roughly uniform across donors, and that assumption may not be true. Immune exposure information for the cohort was limited to CMV serostatus. In the study, about 150 TCR beta chains were listed as associated with cytomegalovirus. A later genetic analysis reported fewer N-insertions in productive TCRs among donors in an Asian-associated ancestry cluster than the roughly 700-donor mean. Most CMV-associated TCR beta chains appeared to be HLA-restricted in a later analysis, and the HLA associations seemed to be driven largely by CMV exposure. In a later genetic analysis, a missense DCLRE1C variant was associated with V-gene and J-gene trimming of TCR beta chains, and the association was replicated in an independent cohort. Across donors, most TCR sequences were observed very rarely, whereas some public TCRs were present in many individuals.

The sequence was obtained from a man aged 35 to 55 in good health and CMV-seropositive. The rearrangement combines TRBV27 with TRBJ1-5; 9 bases in the middle match TRBD1. Sequencing was carried out using PBMCs. The DNA reads TGTGCCAGCAGTTCGAGACCCTTCCACGGGACAGGGTCTCAGCCCCAGCATTTT. Its protein reads: CASSSRPFHGTGSQPQHF.